Detailed here is one T cell receptor (beta chain). The PCR had 60 Vbeta and 13 Jbeta primers. The assay was immunoSEQ multiplex PCR, and TCRdb's table has in-frame clones only and misses some. In the table there are 200,000 to 250,000 clones, around 83% of which are singletons. The data were taken from a study of cytomegalovirus exposure and HLA in healthy donors. With V trimmed by 6 bases and J by 5 bases, 11 bases remained unmatched. CDR1 and CDR2 (germline): WSHSY, SAAADI. The CDR3 length is 17 residues. The TCR sequence derives from a woman aged 35 to 49 in good health and CMV-seronegative. The rearrangement links TRBV10-2 to TRBJ2-7; 15 nucleotides align to TRBD2. Specimen: PBMCs. The CDR3 coding sequence is TGCGCCAGCAGGGACGGACTAGCGGGAGGGCCACGGGACGAGCAGTACTTC. Protein product: CASRDGLAGGPRDEQYF.